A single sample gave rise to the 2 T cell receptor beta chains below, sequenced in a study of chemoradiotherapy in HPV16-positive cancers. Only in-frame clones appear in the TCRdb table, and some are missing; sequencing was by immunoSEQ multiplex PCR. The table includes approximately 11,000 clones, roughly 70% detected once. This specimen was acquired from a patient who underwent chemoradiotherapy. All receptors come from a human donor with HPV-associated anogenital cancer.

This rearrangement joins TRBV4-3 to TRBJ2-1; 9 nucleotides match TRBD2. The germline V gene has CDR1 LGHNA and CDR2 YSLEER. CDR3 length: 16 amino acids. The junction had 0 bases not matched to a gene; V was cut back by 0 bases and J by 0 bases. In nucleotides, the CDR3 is TGCGCCAGCAGCCAAGATAGCGGGGGCTCCTACAATGAGCAGTTCTTC. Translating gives CASSQDSGGSYNEQFF.

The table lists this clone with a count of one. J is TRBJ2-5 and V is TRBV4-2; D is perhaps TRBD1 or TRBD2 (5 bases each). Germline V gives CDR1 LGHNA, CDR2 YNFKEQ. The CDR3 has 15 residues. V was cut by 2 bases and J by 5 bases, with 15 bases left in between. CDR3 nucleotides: TGTGCCAGCAGCCAATCCGGTGGGGGTCGCGAGACCCAGTACTTC. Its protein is CASSQSGGGRETQYF.